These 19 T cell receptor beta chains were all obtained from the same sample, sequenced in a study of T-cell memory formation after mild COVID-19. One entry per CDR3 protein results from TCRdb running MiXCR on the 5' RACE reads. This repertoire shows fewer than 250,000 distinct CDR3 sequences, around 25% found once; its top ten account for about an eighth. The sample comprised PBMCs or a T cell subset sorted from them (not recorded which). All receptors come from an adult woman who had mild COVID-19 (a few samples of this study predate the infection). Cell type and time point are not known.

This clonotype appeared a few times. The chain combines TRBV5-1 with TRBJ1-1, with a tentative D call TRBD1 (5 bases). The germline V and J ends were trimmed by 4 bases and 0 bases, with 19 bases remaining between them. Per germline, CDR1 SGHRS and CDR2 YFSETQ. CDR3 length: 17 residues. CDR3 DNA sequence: TGCGCCAGCAGCCTCTCCGGAAACAGGATCATGAACACTGAAGCTTTCTTT. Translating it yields CASSLSGNRIMNTEAFF.

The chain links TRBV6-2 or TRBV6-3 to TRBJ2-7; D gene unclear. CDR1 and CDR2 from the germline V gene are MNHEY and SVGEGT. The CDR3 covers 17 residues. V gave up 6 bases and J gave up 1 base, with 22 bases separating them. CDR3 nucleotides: TGTGCCAGCAGGAACCGGCAGAGGAGTACGGAGTCCTACGAGCAGTACTTC. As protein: CASRNRQRSTESYEQYF.

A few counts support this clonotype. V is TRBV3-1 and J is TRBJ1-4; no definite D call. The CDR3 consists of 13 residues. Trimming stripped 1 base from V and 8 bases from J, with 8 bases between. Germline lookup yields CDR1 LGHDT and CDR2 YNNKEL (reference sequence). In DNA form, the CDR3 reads TGTGCCAGCAGCCAAGGGTCGCGAGAAAAACTGTTTTTT. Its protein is CASSQGSREKLFF.

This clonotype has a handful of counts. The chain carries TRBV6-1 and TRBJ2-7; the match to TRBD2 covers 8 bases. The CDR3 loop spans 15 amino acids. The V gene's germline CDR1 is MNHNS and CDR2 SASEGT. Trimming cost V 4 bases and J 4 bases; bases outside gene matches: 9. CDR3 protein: CASSARGGAGYEQYF. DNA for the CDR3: TGTGCCAGCAGTGCCCGGGGGGGGGCCGGGTACGAGCAGTACTTC.

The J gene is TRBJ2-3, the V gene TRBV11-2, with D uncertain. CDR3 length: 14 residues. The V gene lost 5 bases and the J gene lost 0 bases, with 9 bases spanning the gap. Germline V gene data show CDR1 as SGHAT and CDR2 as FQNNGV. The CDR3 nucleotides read TGTGCCAGCAGCCAGGCATCTAGCACAGATACGCAGTATTTT. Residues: CASSQASSTDTQYF.

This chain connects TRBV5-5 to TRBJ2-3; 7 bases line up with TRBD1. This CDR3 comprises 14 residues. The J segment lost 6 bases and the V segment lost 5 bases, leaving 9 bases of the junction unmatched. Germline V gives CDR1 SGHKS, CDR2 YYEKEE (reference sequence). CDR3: CASRPGQPGDTQYF. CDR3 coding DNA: TGTGCCAGCAGACCGGGACAGCCGGGTGATACGCAGTATTTT.

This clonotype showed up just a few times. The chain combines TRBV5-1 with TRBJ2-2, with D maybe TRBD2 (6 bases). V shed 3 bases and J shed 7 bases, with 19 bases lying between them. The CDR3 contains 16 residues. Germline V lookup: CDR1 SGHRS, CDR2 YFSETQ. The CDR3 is CASSYAGQVGDGELFF. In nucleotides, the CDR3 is TGCGCCAGCAGCTACGCGGGGCAAGTCGGGGACGGGGAGCTGTTTTTT.

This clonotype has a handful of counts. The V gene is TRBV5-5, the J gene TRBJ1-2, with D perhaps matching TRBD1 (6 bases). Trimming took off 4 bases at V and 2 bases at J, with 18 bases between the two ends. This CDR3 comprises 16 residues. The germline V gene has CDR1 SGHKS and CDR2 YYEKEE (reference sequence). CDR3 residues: CASSRDVGTQNYGYTF. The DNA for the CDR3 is TGTGCCAGCAGCCGCGATGTAGGGACACAGAACTATGGCTACACCTTC.

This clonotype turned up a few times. The CDR3 DNA sequence: TGTGCCAGCAGCCCCGGACACGCGAACACCGGGGAGCTGTTTTTT. Amino acid sequence: CASSPGHANTGELFF. The J gene is TRBJ2-2, the V gene TRBV7-2, with D perhaps TRBD1 (5 bases). The germline CDR1 and CDR2 sequences are SGHTA and FQGNSA. This CDR3 is 15 amino acids long. The V end lost 5 bases, the J end lost 0 bases, and 10 bases lay between the germline ends.

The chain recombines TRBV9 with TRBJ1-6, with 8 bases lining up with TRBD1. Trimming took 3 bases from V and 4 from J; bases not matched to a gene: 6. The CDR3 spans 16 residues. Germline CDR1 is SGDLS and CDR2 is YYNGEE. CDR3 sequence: CASSDPRTGYNSPLHF. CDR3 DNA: TGTGCCAGCAGCGATCCAAGGACAGGGTATAATTCACCCCTCCACTTT.

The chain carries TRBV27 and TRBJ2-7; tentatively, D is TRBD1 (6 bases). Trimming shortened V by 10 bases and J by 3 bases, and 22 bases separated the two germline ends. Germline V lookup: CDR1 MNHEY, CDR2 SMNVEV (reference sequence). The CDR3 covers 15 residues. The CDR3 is CATGESGKLNYEQYF. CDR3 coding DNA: TGTGCCACAGGGGAATCAGGGAAACTCAACTACGAGCAGTACTTC.

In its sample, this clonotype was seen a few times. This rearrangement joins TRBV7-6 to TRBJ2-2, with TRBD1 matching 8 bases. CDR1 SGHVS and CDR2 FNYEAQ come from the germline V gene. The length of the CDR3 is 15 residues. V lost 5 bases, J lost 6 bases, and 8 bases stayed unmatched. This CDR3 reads CASSLTQGAAGELFF. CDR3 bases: TGTGCCAGCAGCCTAACCCAGGGGGCAGCCGGGGAGCTGTTTTTT. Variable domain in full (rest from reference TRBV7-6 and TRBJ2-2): GAGVSQSPRYKVTKRGQDVALRCDPISGHVSLYWYRQALGQGPEFLTYFNYEAQQDKSGLPNDRFSAERPEGSISTLTIQRTEQRDSAMYRCASSLTQGAAGELFFGEGSRLTVL.

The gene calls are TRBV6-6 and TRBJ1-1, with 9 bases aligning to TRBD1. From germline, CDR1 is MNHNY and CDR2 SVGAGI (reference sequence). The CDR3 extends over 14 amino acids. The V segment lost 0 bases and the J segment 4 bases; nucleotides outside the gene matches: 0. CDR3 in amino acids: CASSYSTGGTEAFF. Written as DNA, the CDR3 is TGTGCCAGCAGTTACTCGACAGGGGGCACTGAAGCTTTCTTT.

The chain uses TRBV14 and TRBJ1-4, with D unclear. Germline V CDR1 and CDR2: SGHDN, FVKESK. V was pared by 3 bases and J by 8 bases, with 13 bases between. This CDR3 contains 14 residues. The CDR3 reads CASSHQRLGEKLFF. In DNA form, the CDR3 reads TGTGCCAGCAGCCATCAGAGGCTCGGGGAAAAACTGTTTTTT.

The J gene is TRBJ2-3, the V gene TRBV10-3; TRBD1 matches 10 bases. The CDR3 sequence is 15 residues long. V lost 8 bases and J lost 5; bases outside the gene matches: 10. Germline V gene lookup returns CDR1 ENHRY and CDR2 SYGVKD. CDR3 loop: CAIGNGQGEGDTQYF. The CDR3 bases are TGTGCCATCGGAAATGGACAGGGGGAAGGAGATACGCAGTATTTT.

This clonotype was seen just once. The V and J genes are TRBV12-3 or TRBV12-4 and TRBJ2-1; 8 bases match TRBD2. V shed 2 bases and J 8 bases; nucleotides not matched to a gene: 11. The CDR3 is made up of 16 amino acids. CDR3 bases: TGTGCCAGCAGTTTATTGGAGGGACTAGTAGTTCATGAGCAGTTCTTC. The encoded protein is CASSLLEGLVVHEQFF.

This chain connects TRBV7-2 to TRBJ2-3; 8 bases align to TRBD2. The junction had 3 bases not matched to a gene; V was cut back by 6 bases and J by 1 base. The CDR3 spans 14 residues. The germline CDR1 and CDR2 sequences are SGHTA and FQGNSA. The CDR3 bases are TGTGCCAGCAGGAAAGCGGGAGGCACAGATACGCAGTATTTT. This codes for CASRKAGGTDTQYF.

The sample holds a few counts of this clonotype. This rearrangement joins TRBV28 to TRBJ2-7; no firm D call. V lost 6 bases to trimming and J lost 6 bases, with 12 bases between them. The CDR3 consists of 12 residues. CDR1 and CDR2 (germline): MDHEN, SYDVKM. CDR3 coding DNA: TGTGCCAGCAGCTCCCAACTCGGCGAGCAGTACTTC. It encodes CASSSQLGEQYF.

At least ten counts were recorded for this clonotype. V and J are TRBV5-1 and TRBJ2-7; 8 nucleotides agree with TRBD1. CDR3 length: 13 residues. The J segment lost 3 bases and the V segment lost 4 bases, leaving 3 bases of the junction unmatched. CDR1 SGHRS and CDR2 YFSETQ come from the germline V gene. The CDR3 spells CASSAGQGYEQYF. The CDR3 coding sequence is TGCGCCAGCAGCGCCGGACAGGGCTACGAGCAGTACTTC.